This T cell receptor (beta chain) was identified in a study of technical replicates of blood from a handful of donors. V lost 0 bases, J lost 1 base, and 12 bases lay in between. The CDR3 spans 17 residues. Germline V lookup: CDR1 SGHNT, CDR2 YENEEA. This table comes from immunoSEQ multiplex PCR, and its TCRdb copy is limited to in-frame clones, with some not included. Seen here are roughly 80,000 clones, 96% observed once, and the top ten hold roughly 0.34%. The V call is TRBV11-3, the J call TRBJ2-2; perhaps TRBD1 as D (5 bases). This sequence was found in a human donor in good health. The material sequenced was T cells isolated from PBMCs. The CDR3 DNA reads as TGTGCCAGCAGCTTAGATCCGTACAGGATGAACACCGGGGAGCTGTTTTTT. As protein: CASSLDPYRMNTGELFF.